Each of the 3 T cell receptor beta chains below was sequenced from the same sample in a study of molecular identifiers for immune sequencing clone quantification (dated by TCRdb to 2016 to 2019). Libraries came from PCR. Sequencing took place on a NextSeq 500. TCRdb reworked the public reads: Q25 trimming with fastp, MiXCR clone assembly, productive beta chains retained. Rows are unified per CDR3 protein, each entry keeping the most common DNA and genes. The sample contains around 100,000 distinct CDR3 sequences, around 37% of them found a single time. The ten largest clones take up less than 10% of the sample. Sequencing input: naive CD8+ T cells from blood, with Jurkat cell RNA spiked in. The cell subset or site label on this specimen signifies: FACS-sorted CD8+CD4-CCR7+CD45RA+ naive T cells. Receptor source: a human donor in good health. Some libraries in this study had Jurkat cell RNA spiked in.

Note on this clonotype: A clone one base away is much larger, so this may be a read error. The chain employs TRBV12-3 or TRBV12-4 and TRBJ2-3; D is unclear. This CDR3 has 13 amino acids. CDR3 in amino acids: CASSLEVTETQYF. The CDR3 region has the DNA TGTGCCAGCAGTTTAGAGGTAACAGAAACGCAGTATTTT.

Details on this clonotype: A single base separates this from a much larger clone, so it may be a read error. This sequence joins TRBV29-1 and TRBJ2-2, with a tentative D call TRBD1 (6 bases). The CDR3 covers 18 residues. V was shortened by 6 bases and J by 4 bases, with 27 bases between the two germline ends. Germline lookup yields CDR1 SQVTM and CDR2 ANQGSEA. The CDR3 sequence: CSVSLSDSTYPSTGELFF. DNA for the CDR3: TGCAGCGTGAGCCTCTCGGACAGCACATACCCATCCACCGGGGAGCTGTTTTTT.

With regard to this clonotype: A much larger clone differs from this one at a single base, so this may be a read error. The chain joins TRBV29-1 to TRBJ2-1; D is unresolved. The CDR3 sequence is 12 residues long. CDR1 SQVTM and CDR2 ANQGSEA come from the germline V gene. The CDR3 spells CSVELLYNGQFF. In DNA form, the CDR3 reads TGCAGCGTTGAACTCCTATACAATGGGCAGTTCTTC.